The source of this TCR beta chain is a study of T-cell memory formation after mild COVID-19 (dated by TCRdb to about 2021). Notes on the research overall: Most TCR sequence clusters were specific to one of the two donors. T-cell clones expanding and contracting after mild COVID-19 in two donors were tracked by longitudinal TCRalpha and TCRbeta repertoire sequencing. The cohort was made up of two young adult volunteers, one female and one male, who were previously healthy.

A remark on this clonotype: This receptor's antigen is unknown. Within one base of it there is no much larger clone, and no base qualities were kept.

The investigation overall reported the following: Some responding clones were detected in pre-infection memory, suggesting pre-existing cross-reactive memory T cells joined the SARS-CoV-2 response. SARS-CoV-2 specificity of the second-wave clones peaking on day 37 was not confirmed. Only a couple of mild cases were covered in the study, and larger cohorts including severe cases with pre-infection samples were considered necessary. Contracting CD4+ clones appeared mostly in the CM and EM memory subsets, whereas CD8+ clones were enriched in EMRA. Balanced CD4/CD8 phenotypes were observed for clones contracting from day 15 to 85, whereas a bias towards CD4+ was observed for a second wave of clones expanding from day 15 to 37.

Ficoll-Paque density gradient centrifugation was used to isolate PBMCs. Sequencing was carried out with an Illumina NovaSeq 6000. cDNA libraries for TCRalpha and TCRbeta were prepared by 5'RACE using constant-segment primers, with sample barcodes and unique molecular identifiers added. Trizol reagent was used to extract RNA from every sample. Amplification of the libraries took two PCR steps, and the second step added a second sample barcode plus Illumina TruSeq adapters. Sequencing of libraries was performed on an Illumina NovaSeq with 2 x 150 bp paired-end reads. Concerning the study's data processing: The reads were demultiplexed and collapsed into UMI-guided consensus sequences using migec v1.2.7. Using mixcr v2.1.11, the UMI consensuses were aligned to TRA and TRB V and J templates and assembled into clonotypes. Clonotypes were classified as expanded or contracted when called significant by both edgeR and NoisET, with noise models trained on biological replicates. For edgeR calls, the cutoffs were a false discovery rate-adjusted p below 0.01 and a log2 fold-change threshold of 1. PCA with hierarchical clustering of max-normalized trajectories of the 1000 most abundant clonotypes was used as exploratory dynamics analysis. Separately sequenced CD4+ and CD8+ repertoires were used to assign the CD4 or CD8 phenotype of responding clones. TCRdb redid the processing of the public reads, applying fastp at Q25 and MiXCR, and retained in-frame beta chains. Rows are combined by CDR3 protein, so each entry shows the most common genes and DNA. These V and J calls rely on TCRdb rather than the paper's analysis. A total of around 250,000 distinct CDR3 sequences appear in this sample, roughly a sixth of them only once. Approximately 20% of the sample belongs to the ten largest clones.

Relative to germline, V is 5 bases shorter and J is 8 bases shorter, with 14 bases between their ends. CDR1 and CDR2 are read off the germline V gene as SGDLS and YYNGEE. Spanning cysteine to phenylalanine, the CDR3 consists of 13 amino acids. Just the 39-base CDR3 DNA is kept, in frame starting at base 1. Recombination joined TRBV9 with TRBJ2-1, with TRBD1 tentatively as D gene (5 bases match). This receptor was taken from a man between 18 and 35 years old who had mild COVID-19 (a few samples of this study predate the infection). The sample titles of this study are shuffled in the database, so cell type and time point are left out; the donor was told from shared clones. The sequenced sample consisted of PBMCs or a T cell subset sorted from them (not recorded which). The bases read TGTGCCAGCAGTGCTAGGGGTATCGATGAGCAGTTCTTC. Translated, it gives CASSARGIDEQFF.